This TCR beta chain was profiled in a study of blood T cell repertoires in COVID-19 (dated by TCRdb to about 2020). Regarding the complete study: Samples from collaborators originated in the United States, Italy and Spain and spanned both the acute and convalescent phases of COVID-19. The dataset comprised deeply sampled blood TCRbeta repertoires from subjects exposed to, actively infected with, or recovered from COVID-19. The prospective study material was composed of cDNA or gDNA derived from T cells, B-cell-depleted T cells, or PBMCs. A freely available public database, intended as a resource for researchers studying the immune response to SARS-CoV-2, is where the repertoires were released. The samples were drawn from the first 160 participants of the ongoing ImmuneRACE study and from more than 1,000 subjects provided by 6 global collaborators. Where available, HLA class I and class II types were obtained from metadata supplied by the sample provider rather than from assay-based typing. The sample metadata nearly always contained a de-identified subject ID, COVID-19 status, age in years and sex. General conclusions and limits of the study: How much clinical and demographic metadata was included differed by source and by participant, and the metadata was provided uncurated.

The immunoSEQ Assay, a bias-controlled multiplex PCR, was used to amplify TCRbeta CDR3 regions from genomic DNA. As for the original processing: The number of nucleated cells in each sample was estimated by amplification of reference gene primers within the assay. To quantify the absolute abundance of each unique TCRbeta CDR3 rearrangement, sequence reads were collapsed and filtered. For each sample, productive Simpson clonality was calculated by taking the square root of Simpson's diversity index across productive rearrangements. TCRdb took over this immuneACCESS table, retaining in-frame rearrangements with V and J assigned. Such tables are incomplete; in checked studies, under half of the missing clones stem from an unresolved V gene, and the remainder is unexplained. The V and J calls and clone size were taken over from that table, and D and trimming were inferred from the DNA. The table for this sample lists roughly 260,000 clones; approximately 89% of them were counted only once. The biggest ten clones account for approximately 9.8% of the sample.

A second Seattle source provided samples from volunteer blood donors who had recovered from COVID-19. Collaborating institutions collected whole blood in K2EDTA tubes following their own protocols. Collaborator samples were shipped for TCRbeta analysis as frozen whole blood, isolated PBMCs, or DNA extracted from either sample type. Note on this clone: It has no known antigen specificity. Within one base of it there is no much larger clone, and no base qualities were kept.

A distance of 17 bases separates the germline ends of V and J, which lose 4 bases and 2 bases respectively. CDR1 and CDR2 are drawn from the germline V gene: LGHNA, YSLEER. The CDR3 numbers 16 residues from cysteine through phenylalanine. Here the CDR3 DNA is all that survives: 48 bases in frame from base 1. The sequence was obtained from a man aged 40-50 years who had recovered from COVID-19. Material: peripheral blood. The sequence is built from TRBV4-3 and TRBJ1-2; TRBD1 could be the D gene, as 5 bases match. The bases read TGCGCCAGCAGCCGGCGGGGCGGCGGAGTAAACTATGGCTACACCTTC. Its amino acids are CASSRRGGGVNYGYTF.